The rows below give T cell receptor beta chains drawn from one sample of a study of blood T cell repertoires in COVID-19. The protocol was immunoSEQ multiplex PCR, while the TCRdb copy is restricted to in-frame clones and leaves out a portion. The sample consists of 300,000 or so clones, about 92% of them appearing once. Sequenced material: PBMCs or T cells enriched from blood (not recorded which). Source of these receptors: a man aged 60 to 75 who had recovered from COVID-19. Each CDR3 is given with its conserved first and last residue. The order of the fields is clone size, V gene, J gene, D gene, CDR3 protein, CDR3 DNA. A D gene is named only where the DNA matches it firmly. Only part of the rows carry a size: once, few, many, or a class if the clone is expanded.

abundance: NA
v_gene: TRBV7-6
j_gene: TRBJ2-3
d_gene: NA
CDR3aa: CASSKGWGQNTDTQYF
CDR3nt: TGTGCCAGCAGCAAGGGGTGGGGCCAAAACACAGATACGCAGTATTTT

abundance: NA
v_gene: TRBV18
j_gene: TRBJ2-7
d_gene: TRBD1
CDR3aa: CASSPGQGSYYEQYF
CDR3nt: TGTGCCAGCTCACCCGGACAGGGGTCATACTACGAGCAGTACTTC

abundance: NA
v_gene: TRBV5-1
j_gene: TRBJ1-2
d_gene: TRBD1
CDR3aa: CASSRGQPINYGYTF
CDR3nt: TGCGCCAGCAGCCGGGGACAGCCGATTAACTATGGCTACACCTTC

abundance: NA
v_gene: TRBV5-1
j_gene: TRBJ2-3
d_gene: TRBD1
CDR3aa: CASSWGQPDTQYF
CDR3nt: TGCGCCAGCAGCTGGGGACAGCCCGATACGCAGTATTTT

abundance: NA
v_gene: TRBV5-1
j_gene: TRBJ2-7
d_gene: NA
CDR3aa: CASSFGSAIPPSYEQYF
CDR3nt: TGCGCCAGCAGCTTCGGTTCAGCGATCCCCCCTTCCTACGAGCAGTACTTC

abundance: NA
v_gene: TRBV27
j_gene: TRBJ2-7
d_gene: TRBD1
CDR3aa: CASTQGGRVKEQYF
CDR3nt: TGTGCCAGCACTCAAGGGGGCAGGGTTAAGGAGCAGTACTTC

abundance: NA
v_gene: TRBV18
j_gene: TRBJ2-1
d_gene: TRBD1
CDR3aa: CASSLRQGRDRNEQFF
CDR3nt: TGTGCCAGCTCGTTACGACAGGGTCGAGACAGGAATGAGCAGTTCTTC

abundance: NA
v_gene: TRBV2
j_gene: TRBJ1-1
d_gene: NA
CDR3aa: CASSDRWSNTEAFF
CDR3nt: TGTGCCAGCAGTGATCGGTGGTCCAACACTGAAGCTTTCTTT

abundance: once
v_gene: TRBV30
j_gene: TRBJ2-2
d_gene: TRBD1
CDR3aa: CAWRGTGFTGELFF
CDR3nt: TGTGCCTGGAGAGGGACAGGGTTCACCGGGGAGCTGTTTTTT

abundance: NA
v_gene: TRBV4-3
j_gene: TRBJ1-2
d_gene: TRBD1
CDR3aa: CASSQDLLVNYRDRGYTF
CDR3nt: TGCGCCAGCAGCCAAGACCTATTGGTAAACTACCGGGACAGGGGCTACACCTTC

abundance: NA
v_gene: TRBV30
j_gene: TRBJ1-1
d_gene: NA
CDR3aa: CAWSGQINTEAFF
CDR3nt: TGTGCCTGGAGCGGACAGATAAACACTGAAGCTTTCTTT

abundance: NA
v_gene: TRBV5-1
j_gene: TRBJ2-1
d_gene: TRBD2
CDR3aa: CASSLTTTSGVYNEQFF
CDR3nt: TGCGCCAGCAGCTTGACTACTACTAGCGGGGTCTACAATGAGCAGTTCTTC

abundance: NA
v_gene: TRBV12-3/TRBV12-4
j_gene: TRBJ2-2
d_gene: NA
CDR3aa: CASSLGAGGELFF
CDR3nt: TGTGCCAGCAGTTTAGGGGCTGGCGGGGAGCTGTTTTTT